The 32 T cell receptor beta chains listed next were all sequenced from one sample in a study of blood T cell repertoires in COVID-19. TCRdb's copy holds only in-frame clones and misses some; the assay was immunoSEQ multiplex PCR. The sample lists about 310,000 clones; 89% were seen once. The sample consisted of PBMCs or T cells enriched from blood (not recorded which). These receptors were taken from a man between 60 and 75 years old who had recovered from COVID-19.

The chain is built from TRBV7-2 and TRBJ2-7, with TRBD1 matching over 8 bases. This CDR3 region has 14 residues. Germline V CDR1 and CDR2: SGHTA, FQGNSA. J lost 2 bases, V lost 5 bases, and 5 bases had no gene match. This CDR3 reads CASSVQGAAYEQYF. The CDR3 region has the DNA TGTGCCAGCAGCGTTCAGGGGGCCGCCTACGAGCAGTACTTC.

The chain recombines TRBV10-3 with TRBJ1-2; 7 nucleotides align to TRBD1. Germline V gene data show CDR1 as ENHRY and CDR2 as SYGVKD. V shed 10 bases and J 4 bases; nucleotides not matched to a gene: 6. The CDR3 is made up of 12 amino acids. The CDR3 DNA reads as TGTGCCAGCCACAGGGGCTCCTATGGCTACACCTTC. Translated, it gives CASHRGSYGYTF.

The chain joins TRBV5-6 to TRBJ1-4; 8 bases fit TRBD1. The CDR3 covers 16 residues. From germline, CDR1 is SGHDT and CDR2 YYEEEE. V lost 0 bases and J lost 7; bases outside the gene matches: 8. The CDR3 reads CASSLDPARGREKLFF. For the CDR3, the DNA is TGTGCCAGCAGCTTGGACCCGGCCAGGGGGCGTGAAAAACTGTTTTTT.

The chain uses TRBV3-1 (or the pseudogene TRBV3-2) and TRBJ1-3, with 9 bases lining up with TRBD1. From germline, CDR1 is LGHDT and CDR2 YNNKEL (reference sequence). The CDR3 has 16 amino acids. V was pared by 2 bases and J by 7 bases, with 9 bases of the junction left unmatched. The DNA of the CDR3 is TGTGCCAGCAGCCAAAGCGGGACAGGGTCTTGGAACACCATATATTTT. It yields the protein CASSQSGTGSWNTIYF.

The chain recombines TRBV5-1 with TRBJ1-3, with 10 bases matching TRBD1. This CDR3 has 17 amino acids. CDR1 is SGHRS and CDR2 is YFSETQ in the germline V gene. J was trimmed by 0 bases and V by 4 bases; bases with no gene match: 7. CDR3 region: CASSAAWTGGSGNTIYF. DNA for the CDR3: TGCGCCAGCAGCGCGGCGTGGACAGGGGGCTCTGGAAACACCATATATTTT.

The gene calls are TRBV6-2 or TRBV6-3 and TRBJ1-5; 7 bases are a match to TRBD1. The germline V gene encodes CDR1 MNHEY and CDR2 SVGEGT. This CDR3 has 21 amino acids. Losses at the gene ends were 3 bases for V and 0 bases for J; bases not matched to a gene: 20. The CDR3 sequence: CASSYDLFGTVTPYSNQPQHF. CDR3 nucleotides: TGTGCCAGCAGTTATGATTTATTCGGGACAGTGACGCCCTATAGCAATCAGCCCCAGCATTTT.

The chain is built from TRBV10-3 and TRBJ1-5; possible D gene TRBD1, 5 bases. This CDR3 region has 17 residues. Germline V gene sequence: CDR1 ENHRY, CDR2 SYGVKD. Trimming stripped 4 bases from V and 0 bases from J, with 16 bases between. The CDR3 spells CAISAGLEIYSNQPQHF. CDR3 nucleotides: TGTGCCATCAGTGCAGGGTTGGAAATCTATAGCAATCAGCCCCAGCATTTT.

DNA of the CDR3: TGTGCCAGCTCACTCGGACAGACGAACACTGAAGCTTTCTTT. Translating it yields CASSLGQTNTEAFF. This chain uses TRBV18 with TRBJ1-1; D is possibly TRBD1 (6 bases). With 4 bases removed from V and 1 base from J, the gap between germline ends came to 10 bases. The CDR3 length is 14 residues. The germline gives CDR1 KGHSH, CDR2 LQKENI.

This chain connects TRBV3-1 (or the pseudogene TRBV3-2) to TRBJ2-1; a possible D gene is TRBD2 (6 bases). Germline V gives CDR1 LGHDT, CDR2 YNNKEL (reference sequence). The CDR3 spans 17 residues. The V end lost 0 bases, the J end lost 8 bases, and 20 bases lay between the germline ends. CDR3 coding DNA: TGTGCCAGCAGCCAAGAGTTGCTAGCGAGAGAGGTGCATGAGCAGTTCTTC. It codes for CASSQELLAREVHEQFF.

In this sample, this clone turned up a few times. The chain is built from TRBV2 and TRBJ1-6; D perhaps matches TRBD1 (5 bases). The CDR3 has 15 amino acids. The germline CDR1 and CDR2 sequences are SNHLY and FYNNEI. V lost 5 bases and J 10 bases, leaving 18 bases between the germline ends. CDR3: CASSTDQGVRSPLHF. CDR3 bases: TGTGCCAGCAGTACGGACCAGGGTGTCAGGTCACCCCTCCACTTT. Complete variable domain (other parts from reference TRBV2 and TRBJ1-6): EPEVTQTPSHQVTQMGQEVILRCVPISNHLYFYWYRQILGQKVEFLVSFYNNEISEKSEIFDDQFSVERPDGSNFTLKIRSTKLEDSAMYFCASSTDQGVRSPLHFGNGTRLTVT.

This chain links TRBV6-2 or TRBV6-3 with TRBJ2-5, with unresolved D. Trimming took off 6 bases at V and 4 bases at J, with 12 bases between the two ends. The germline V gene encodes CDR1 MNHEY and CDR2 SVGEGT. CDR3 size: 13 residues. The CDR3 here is CASSLLLGETQYF. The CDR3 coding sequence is TGTGCCAGCAGCTTGCTCCTAGGAGAGACCCAGTACTTC.

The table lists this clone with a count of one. The CDR3 loop reads CAAYPFSGTGDSYNSPLHF. Written as DNA, the CDR3 is TGTGCAGCGTACCCCTTCTCCGGGACAGGGGACTCCTATAATTCACCCCTCCACTTT. The genes are TRBV12-2 and TRBJ1-6; the D call in the table, TRBD1, was not verified against the DNA. TRBV12-2 is recorded as a pseudogene. This CDR3 comprises 19 residues.

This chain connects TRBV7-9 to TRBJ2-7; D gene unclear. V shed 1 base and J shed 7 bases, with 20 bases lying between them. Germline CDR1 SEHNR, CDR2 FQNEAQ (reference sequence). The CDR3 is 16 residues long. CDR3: CASSLGVGDPRGEQYF. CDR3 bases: TGTGCCAGCAGCTTAGGTGTCGGAGATCCTCGTGGGGAGCAGTACTTC.

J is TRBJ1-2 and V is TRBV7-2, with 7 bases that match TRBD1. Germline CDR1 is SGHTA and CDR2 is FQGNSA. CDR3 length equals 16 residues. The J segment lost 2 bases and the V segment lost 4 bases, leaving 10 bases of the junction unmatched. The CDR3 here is CASSSGPGGYNYGYTF. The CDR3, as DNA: TGTGCCAGCAGCTCGGGCCCAGGGGGATACAACTATGGCTACACCTTC.

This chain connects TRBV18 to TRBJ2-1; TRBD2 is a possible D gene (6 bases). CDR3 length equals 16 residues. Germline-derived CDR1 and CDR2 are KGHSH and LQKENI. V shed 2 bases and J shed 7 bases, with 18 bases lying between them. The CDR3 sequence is CASSPTGRGTPNEQFF. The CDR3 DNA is TGTGCCAGCTCACCAACGGGACGGGGGACCCCTAATGAGCAGTTCTTC.

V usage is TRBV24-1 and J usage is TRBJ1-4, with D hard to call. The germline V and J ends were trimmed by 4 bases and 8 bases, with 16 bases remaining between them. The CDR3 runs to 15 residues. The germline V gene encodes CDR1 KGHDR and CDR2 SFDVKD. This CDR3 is CATSDTDGDGEKLFF. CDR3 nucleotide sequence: TGTGCCACCAGTGACACGGACGGGGATGGAGAAAAACTGTTTTTT.

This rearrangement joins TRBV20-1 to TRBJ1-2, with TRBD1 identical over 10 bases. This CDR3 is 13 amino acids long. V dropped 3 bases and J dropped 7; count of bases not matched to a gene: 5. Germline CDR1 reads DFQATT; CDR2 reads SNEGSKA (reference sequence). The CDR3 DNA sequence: TGCAGTGCTAGTCGACAGGGGGCCGGTGGCTACACCTTC. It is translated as CSASRQGAGGYTF.

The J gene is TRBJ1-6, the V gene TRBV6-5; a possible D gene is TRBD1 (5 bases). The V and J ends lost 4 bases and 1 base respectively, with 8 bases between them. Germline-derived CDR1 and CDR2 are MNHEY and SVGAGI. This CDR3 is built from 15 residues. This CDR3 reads CASSWSGSYNSPLHF. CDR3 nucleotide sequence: TGTGCCAGCAGTTGGTCAGGGTCCTATAATTCACCCCTCCACTTT.

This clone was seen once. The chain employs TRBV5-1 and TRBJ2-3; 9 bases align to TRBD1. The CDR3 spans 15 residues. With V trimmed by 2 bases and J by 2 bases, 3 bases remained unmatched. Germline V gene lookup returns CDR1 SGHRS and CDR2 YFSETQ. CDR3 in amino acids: CASSLGDRVTDTQYF. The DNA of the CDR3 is TGCGCCAGCAGCTTAGGGGACAGGGTCACAGATACGCAGTATTTT.

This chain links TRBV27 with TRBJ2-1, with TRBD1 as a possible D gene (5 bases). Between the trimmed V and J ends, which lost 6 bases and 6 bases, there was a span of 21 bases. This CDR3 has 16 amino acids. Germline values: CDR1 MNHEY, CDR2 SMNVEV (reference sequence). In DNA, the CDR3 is TGTGCCAGCAGCCCCCCAATTAAGGGGCGCATCAATGAGCAGTTCTTC. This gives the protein CASSPPIKGRINEQFF.

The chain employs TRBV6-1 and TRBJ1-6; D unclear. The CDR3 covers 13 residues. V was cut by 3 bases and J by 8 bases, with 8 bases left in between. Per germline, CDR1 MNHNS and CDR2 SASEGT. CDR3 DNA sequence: TGTGCCAGCAGTGATGAACTTGATTCACCCCTCCACTTT. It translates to CASSDELDSPLHF.

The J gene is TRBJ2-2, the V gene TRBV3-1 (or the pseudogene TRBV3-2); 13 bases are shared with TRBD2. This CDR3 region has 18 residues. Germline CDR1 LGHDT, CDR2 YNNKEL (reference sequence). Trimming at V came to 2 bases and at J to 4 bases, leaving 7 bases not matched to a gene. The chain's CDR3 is CASSQLLAGGGRTGELFF. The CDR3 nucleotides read TGTGCCAGCAGCCAATTACTAGCGGGAGGGGGGCGCACCGGGGAGCTGTTTTTT.

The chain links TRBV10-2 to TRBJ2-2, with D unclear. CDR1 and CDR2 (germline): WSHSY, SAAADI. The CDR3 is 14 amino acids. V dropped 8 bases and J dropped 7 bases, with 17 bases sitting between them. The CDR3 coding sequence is TGCGCCAGCTCCCTCGTCCGAAGAGTCGGGGAGCTGTTTTTT. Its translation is CASSLVRRVGELFF.

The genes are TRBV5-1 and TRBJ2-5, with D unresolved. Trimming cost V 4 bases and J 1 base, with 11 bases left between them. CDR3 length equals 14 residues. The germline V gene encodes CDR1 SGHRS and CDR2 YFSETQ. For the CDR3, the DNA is TGCGCCAGCAGCCCAACAGTATCCCAAGAGACCCAGTACTTC. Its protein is CASSPTVSQETQYF.

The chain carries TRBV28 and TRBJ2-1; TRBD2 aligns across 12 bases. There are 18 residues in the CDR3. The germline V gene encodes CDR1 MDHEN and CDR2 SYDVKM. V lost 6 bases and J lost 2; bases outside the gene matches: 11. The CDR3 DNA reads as TGTGCCAGCAGCGCTGGACTAGCGGGGTCTATAACCTACAATGAGCAGTTCTTC. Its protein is CASSAGLAGSITYNEQFF. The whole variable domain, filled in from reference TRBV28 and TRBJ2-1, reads DVKVTQSSRYLVKRTGEKVFLECVQDMDHENMFWYRQDPGLGLRLIYFSYDVKMKEKGDIPEGYSVSREKKERFSLILESASTNQTSMYLCASSAGLAGSITYNEQFFGPGTRLTVL.

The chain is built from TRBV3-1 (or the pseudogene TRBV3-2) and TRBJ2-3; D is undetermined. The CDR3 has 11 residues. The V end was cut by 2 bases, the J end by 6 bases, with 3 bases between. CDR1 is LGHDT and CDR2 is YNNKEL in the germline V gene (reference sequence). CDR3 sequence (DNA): TGTGCCAGCAGCCAATCTGATACGCAGTATTTT. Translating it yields CASSQSDTQYF.

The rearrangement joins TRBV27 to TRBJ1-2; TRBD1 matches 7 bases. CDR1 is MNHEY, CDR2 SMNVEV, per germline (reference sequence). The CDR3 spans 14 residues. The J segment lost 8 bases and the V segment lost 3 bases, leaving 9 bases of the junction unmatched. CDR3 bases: TGTGCCAGCAGTTTTGGGGCAGGGGGACGAGGCTACACCTTC. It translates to CASSFGAGGRGYTF.

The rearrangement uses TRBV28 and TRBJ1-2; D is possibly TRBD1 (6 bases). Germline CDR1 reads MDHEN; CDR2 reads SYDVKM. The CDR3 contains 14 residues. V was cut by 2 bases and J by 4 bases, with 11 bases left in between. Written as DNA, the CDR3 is TGTGCCAGCAGTTTAGGGGGCGTGGGCTATGGCTACACCTTC. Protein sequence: CASSLGGVGYGYTF.

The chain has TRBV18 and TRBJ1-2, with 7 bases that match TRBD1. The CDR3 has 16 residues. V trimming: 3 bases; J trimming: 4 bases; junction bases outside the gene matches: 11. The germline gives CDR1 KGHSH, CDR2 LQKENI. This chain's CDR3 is CASSPEGQAHLYGYTF. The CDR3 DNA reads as TGTGCCAGCTCACCGGAAGGACAGGCCCACCTCTATGGCTACACCTTC.

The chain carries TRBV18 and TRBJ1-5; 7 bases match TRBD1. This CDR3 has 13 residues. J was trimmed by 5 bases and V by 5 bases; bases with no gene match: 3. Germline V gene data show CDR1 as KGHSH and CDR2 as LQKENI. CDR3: CASSNGQDQPQHF. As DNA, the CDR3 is TGTGCCAGCTCAAACGGACAGGATCAGCCCCAGCATTTT.

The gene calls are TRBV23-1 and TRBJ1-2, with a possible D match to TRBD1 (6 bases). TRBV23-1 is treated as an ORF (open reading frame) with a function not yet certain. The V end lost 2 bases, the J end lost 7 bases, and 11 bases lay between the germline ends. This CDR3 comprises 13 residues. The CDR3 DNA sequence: TGCGCCAGCAGTCAACCAGGGGTTCCTGGCTACACCTTC. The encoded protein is CASSQPGVPGYTF.

The CDR3 coding sequence is TGTGCCAGCAGTTACGCCAGCGGAGGAACAGATACGCAGTATTTT. This translates into CASSYASGGTDTQYF. This chain joins TRBV6-2 or TRBV6-3 and TRBJ2-3; D is possibly TRBD2 (5 bases). The CDR3 extends over 15 amino acids. With 2 bases removed from V and 3 bases from J, the gap between germline ends came to 12 bases. The germline V gene encodes CDR1 MNHEY and CDR2 SVGEGT.